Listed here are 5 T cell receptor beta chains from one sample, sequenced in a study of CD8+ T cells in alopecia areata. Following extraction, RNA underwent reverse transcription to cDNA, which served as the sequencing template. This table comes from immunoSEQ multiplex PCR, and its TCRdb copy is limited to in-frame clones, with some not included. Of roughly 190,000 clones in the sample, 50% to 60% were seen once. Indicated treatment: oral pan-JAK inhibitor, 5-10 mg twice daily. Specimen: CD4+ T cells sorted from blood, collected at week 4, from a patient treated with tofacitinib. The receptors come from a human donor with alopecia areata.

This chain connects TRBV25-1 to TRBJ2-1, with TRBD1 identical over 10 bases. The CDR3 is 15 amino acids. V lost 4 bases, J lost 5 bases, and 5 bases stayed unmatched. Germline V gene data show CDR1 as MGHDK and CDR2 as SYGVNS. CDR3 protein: CASSVRTGGNNEQFF. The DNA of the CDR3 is TGTGCCAGCAGTGTTAGGACAGGGGGTAACAATGAGCAGTTCTTC.

The CDR3 DNA follows: TGTGCCAGCAGTCCCCCCCCGAGACGGATACAGTACTTC. Translated, it gives CASSPPPRRIQYF. The gene calls are TRBV6-5 and TRBJ2-5; D remains unclear. Trimming removed 5 bases from V and 11 bases from J, with 18 bases in between. This CDR3 contains 13 residues. CDR1 and CDR2 from the germline V gene are MNHEY and SVGAGI.

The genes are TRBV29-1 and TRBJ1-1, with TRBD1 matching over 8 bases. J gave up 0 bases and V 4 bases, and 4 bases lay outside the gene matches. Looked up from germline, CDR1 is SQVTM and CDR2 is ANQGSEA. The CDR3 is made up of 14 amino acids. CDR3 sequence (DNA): TGCAGCGTTGGGACAGGGAATATGAACACTGAAGCTTTCTTT. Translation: CSVGTGNMNTEAFF. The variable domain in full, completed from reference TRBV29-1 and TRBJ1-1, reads SAVISQKPSRDICQRGTSLTIQCQVDSQVTMMFWYRQQPGQSLTLIATANQGSEATYESGFVIDKFPISRPNLTFSTLTVSNMSPEDSSIYLCSVGTGNMNTEAFFGQGTRLTVV.

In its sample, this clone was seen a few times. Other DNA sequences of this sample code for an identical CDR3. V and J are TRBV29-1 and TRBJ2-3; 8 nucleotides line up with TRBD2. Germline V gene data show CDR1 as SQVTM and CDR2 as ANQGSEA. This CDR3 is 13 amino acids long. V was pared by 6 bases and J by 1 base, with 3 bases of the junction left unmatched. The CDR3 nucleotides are TGCAGCGTAGAGACTAGCGGCACAGATACGCAGTATTTT. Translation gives CSVETSGTDTQYF.

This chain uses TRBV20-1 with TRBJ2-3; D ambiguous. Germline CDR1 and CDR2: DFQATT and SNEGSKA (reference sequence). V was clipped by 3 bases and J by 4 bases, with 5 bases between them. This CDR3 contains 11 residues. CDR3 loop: CSASKSDTQYF. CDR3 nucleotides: TGCAGTGCTAGTAAATCAGATACGCAGTATTTT.